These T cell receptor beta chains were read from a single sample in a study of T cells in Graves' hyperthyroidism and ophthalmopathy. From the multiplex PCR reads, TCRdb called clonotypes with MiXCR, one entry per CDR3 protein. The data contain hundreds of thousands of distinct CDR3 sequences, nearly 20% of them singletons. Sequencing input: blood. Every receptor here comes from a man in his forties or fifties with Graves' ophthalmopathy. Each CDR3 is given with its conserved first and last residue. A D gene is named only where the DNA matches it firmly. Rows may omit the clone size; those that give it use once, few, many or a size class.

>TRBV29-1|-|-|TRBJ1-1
CSVVPGAIEAFF
TGCAGCGTTGTCCCGGGGGCGATTGAAGCTTTCTTT
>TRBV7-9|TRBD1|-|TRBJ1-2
CANPTTGSYGYTF
TGTGCCAACCCGACGACAGGGAGTTATGGCTACACCTTC
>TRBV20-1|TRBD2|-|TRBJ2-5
CSASPTSGGARETQYF
TGCAGTGCTAGTCCGACTAGCGGGGGGGCGCGGGAGACCCAGTACTTC
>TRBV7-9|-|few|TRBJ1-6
CASSLVAGDSPLHF
TGTGCCAGCAGCTTAGTGGCAGGGGATTCACCCCTCCACTTT
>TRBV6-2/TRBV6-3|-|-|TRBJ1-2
CASTNQTSMYLCASSFRWDGYTF
-
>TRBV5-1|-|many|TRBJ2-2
CASRTTSIRYTGELFF
TGCGCCAGCAGAACAACTAGCATTAGGTACACCGGGGAGCTGTTTTTT
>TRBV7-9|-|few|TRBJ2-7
CASSSQGGSYEQYF
TGTGCCAGCAGCTCCCAGGGGGGATCCTACGAGCAGTACTTC
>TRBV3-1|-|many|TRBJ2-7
CASSEGMTSSYEQYF
TGTGCCAGCAGCGAAGGGATGACAAGTTCCTACGAGCAGTACTTC
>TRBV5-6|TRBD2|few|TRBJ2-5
CASSLAGGFQETQYF
TGTGCCAGCAGCTTGGCGGGGGGGTTCCAAGAGACCCAGTACTTC
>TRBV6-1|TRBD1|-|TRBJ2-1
CASSEVGQGALLSYNEQFF
TGTGCCAGCAGTGAAGTGGGACAGGGGGCGCTTCTCTCCTACAATGAGCAGTTCTTC
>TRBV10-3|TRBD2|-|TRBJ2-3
CAISELWRGGVGTDTQYF
TGTGCCATCAGTGAACTTTGGCGGGGGGGAGTGGGCACAGATACGCAGTATTTT
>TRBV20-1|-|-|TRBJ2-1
CSAADSPYNEQFF
TGCAGTGCTGCGGACAGCCCTTACAATGAGCAGTTCTTC
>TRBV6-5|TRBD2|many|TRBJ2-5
CASSYPSGRGETQYF
TGTGCCAGCAGTTACCCTAGCGGCAGAGGAGAGACCCAGTACTTC
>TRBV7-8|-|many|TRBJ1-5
CASSSRRNQPQHF
TGTGCCAGCAGCTCAAGGAGAAATCAGCCCCAGCATTTT
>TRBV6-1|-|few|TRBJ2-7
CASSEAQLQGPYEQYF
TGTGCCAGCAGTGAAGCGCAATTACAGGGACCCTACGAGCAGTACTTC
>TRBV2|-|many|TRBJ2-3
CASRGRGSGTDTQYF
TGTGCCAGCCGGGGCAGGGGCTCCGGCACAGATACGCAGTATTTT
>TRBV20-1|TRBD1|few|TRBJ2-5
CSASDRGLETQYF
TGCAGTGCTAGCGACAGGGGGCTAGAGACCCAGTACTTC
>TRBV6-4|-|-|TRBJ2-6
CASTGALGAGSGANVLTF
TGTGCCAGCACGGGTGCCCTGGGGGCGGGATCTGGGGCCAACGTCCTGACTTTC
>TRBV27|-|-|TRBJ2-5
CASSLNPRGETQCF
TGTGCCAGCAGTTTGAACCCTAGAGGAGAGACCCAGTGCTTC
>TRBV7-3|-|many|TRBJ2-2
CASSLTVAGKNTGELFF
TGTGCCAGCAGCTTAACCGTTGCAGGGAAGAACACCGGGGAGCTGTTTTTT